Below, 31 T cell receptor beta chains from the same sample are listed, as sequenced in a study of CD8+ T cells in alopecia areata. After isolation, RNA underwent reverse transcription to generate cDNA as the sequencing template. This table comes from immunoSEQ multiplex PCR, and its TCRdb copy is limited to in-frame clones, with some not included. The sample presents approximately 280,000 clones, none singletons. Researchers sorted pooled cutaneous lymph node cells on the basis of CD4, CD8alpha, NKG2D, NKG2ACE and other markers. Sequenced sample: CD4+ T cells sorted from a lymph node. Every receptor here comes from a C3H/HeJ mouse with alopecia areata. MHC haplotype: H2-k.

As concerns this clone: Gene labels here are mouse ones. The DNA read from the CDR3 is TGTGCTAGCAGTAGAAGGACAGTTAACTATGCT. Protein sequence: CASSRRTVNYA. In full, the CDR3 reads CASSRRTVNYAEQFF. V gene TRBV17 combines with J gene TRBJ2-1, with a possible D match to TRBD1 (6 bases). The CDR3 end falls 4 residues outside the read, so it is completed with the germline J gene. V lost 2 bases to trimming and J lost 0 bases, with 8 bases between them. The CDR3 is 15 residues long. CDR1 and CDR2 (germline): MNHDT, YYDKIL.

Regarding this clone: Gene names are mouse gene names. CDR3 DNA, as far as it was read: TGTGCCAGCAGAACCGGGACAGGGGGCTATAATTCGCCC. This encodes CASRTGTGGYNSP. The CDR3 as a whole reads CASRTGTGGYNSPLYF. The J gene is TRBJ1-6, the V gene TRBV13-1, with TRBD1 matching over 11 bases. The read terminates 3 residues ahead of where the CDR3 ends, so the germline J gene completes it. TRBJ1-6 counts as an open reading frame of uncertain function. The CDR3 loop spans 16 amino acids. The V gene's germline CDR1 is NSHNY and CDR2 SYGAGN. The trim removed 5 bases at V and 3 bases at J, leaving 4 bases unmatched.

This clone was seen a few times. Gene names follow the mouse nomenclature. The read terminates 4 residues before the CDR3 end, so the remaining end is supplied by the germline J gene. This chain joins TRBV13-2 and TRBJ2-1; 13 nucleotides line up with TRBD2. The trim removed 5 bases at V and 3 bases at J, leaving 2 bases unmatched. The germline V gene encodes CDR1 NNHNN and CDR2 SYGAGS (reference sequence). CDR3 length equals 15 residues. The covered CDR3 bases are TGTGCCAGCGGGGGACTGGGGGGGGGCTATGCT. Its protein is CASGGLGGGYA. The entire CDR3 reads CASGGLGGGYAEQFF.

In the case of this clone: Gene names denote mouse genes. With the read ending 4 residues before the CDR3 end, the germline J gene is used to fill in that end. The chain employs TRBV13-3 and TRBJ2-5; D may be TRBD2 (6 bases). Per the germline V gene, CDR1 is NNHDY and CDR2 is SYVADS. CDR3 length equals 14 residues. V lost 3 bases to trimming and J lost 0 bases, with 8 bases between them. CDR3: CASSVGVNQDTQYF. The CDR3 bases that were read are TGTGCCAGCAGTGTGGGGGTTAACCAAGAC.

This clone turned up a few times. The genes and germline here are from mouse. The read falls 4 residues short of the CDR3 end, and the missing part is taken from the germline J gene. Distinct nucleotide sequences in the sample also encode this CDR3. V usage is TRBV19 and J usage is TRBJ2-1; 10 nucleotides line up with TRBD1. V gave up 2 bases and J gave up 2 bases; unmatched junction bases: 1. The germline V gene encodes CDR1 FNHDT and CDR2 SITEND (reference sequence). The CDR3 is 15 residues long. The DNA read from the CDR3 is TGTGCCAGCAGTATCGGGACAGGGGACTATGCT. Protein sequence: CASSIGTGDYA. From start to end, the CDR3 is CASSIGTGDYAEQFF.

This clone was detected only a few times. The germline and genes are mouse ones. The CDR3 is CTCSAPVSAETLYF. CDR3 DNA, as far as it was read: TGCACCTGCAGTGCACCAGTTAGTGCAGAA. This chain uses TRBV1 with TRBJ2-3; D unclear. Coverage ceases 4 residues before the CDR3 finishes, and the germline J gene fills in the end. CDR3 size: 14 residues. The germline CDR1 and CDR2 sequences are NSQYPW and LRSPGD (reference sequence). The ends were cut back, 2 bases at V and 0 bases at J, with 6 bases in the middle.

Of note for this clone: Gene names follow the mouse nomenclature. The sequenced fragment ends 4 residues before the CDR3 boundary, so the rest is inferred from the germline J gene. The chain carries TRBV13-1 and TRBJ2-2, with D possibly TRBD1 on 6 matching bases. V was clipped by 4 bases and J by 0 bases, with 10 bases between them. The CDR3 length is 15 residues. The germline CDR1 and CDR2 sequences are NSHNY and SYGAGN. Incomplete CDR3 DNA: TGTGCCAGCAGTCAGGGACAAGCAAACACCGGG. Translated: CASSQGQANTG. The whole CDR3 is CASSQGQANTGQLYF.

The table lists this clone with a few counts. Gene names refer to mouse genes. The sequence runs out 3 residues before the end of the CDR3; the remainder is reconstructed from the germline J gene. The chain links TRBV31 to TRBJ1-6; 9 bases match TRBD1. TRBJ1-6 is noted as an ORF with a role that remains uncertain. This CDR3 region has 14 residues. Germline CDR1 and CDR2: GKSSPN and SITVG. The ends lost 0 bases at V and 7 bases at J; junction bases unmatched: 1. This CDR3 reads CAWSLGTGNSPLYF. The part of the CDR3 DNA that was read is TGTGCCTGGAGTCTGGGGACAGGGAATTCGCCC.

This clone occurred many times. Gene names and germline refer to mouse. The read stops 4 residues short of the end of the CDR3; the missing end is completed from the germline J gene. J is TRBJ2-3 and V is TRBV1; D not resolved. From germline, CDR1 is NSQYPW and CDR2 LRSPGD (reference sequence). V was clipped by 4 bases and J by 3 bases, with 8 bases between them. This CDR3 has 13 residues. Incomplete CDR3 DNA: TGCACCTGCAGTGGGGTAGGGGCAGAA. Protein sequence: CTCSGVGAE. The full CDR3 protein reads CTCSGVGAETLYF.

This clone showed up just a few times. Here the gene names and germline are mouse. The sequence runs out 4 residues before the end of the CDR3; the remainder is reconstructed from the germline J gene. J is TRBJ1-2 and V is TRBV3, with D perhaps matching TRBD1 (5 bases). Germline assignment: CDR1 SNHLY and CDR2 FYNGKV (reference sequence). The CDR3 loop spans 13 amino acids. Between the trimmed V and J ends, which lost 6 bases and 4 bases, there was a span of 12 bases. CDR3 amino acids: CASSDGGSSDYTF. Partial CDR3 DNA: TGTGCCAGCAGTGATGGGGGGAGCTCC. Full variable domain (rest looked up from reference TRBV3 and TRBJ1-2): GPKVLQIPSHQIIDMGQMVTLNCDPVSNHLYFYWYKQILGQQMEFLVNFYNGKVMEKSKLFKDQFSVERPDGSYFTLKIQPTALEDSAVYFCASSDGGSSDYTFGSGTRLLVI.

A few counts support this clone. Gene names and germline refer to mouse. The CDR3 end lies 4 residues beyond the end of the read and is filled in from the germline J gene. This chain links TRBV19 with TRBJ2-7; TRBD1 aligns across 11 bases. Germline V gives CDR1 FNHDT, CDR2 SITEND (reference sequence). The length of the CDR3 is 14 residues. The DNA read from the CDR3 is TGTGCCAGCAGTATCTGGACAGGGGGCAAT. Amino acid sequence: CASSIWTGGN. The entire CDR3 is CASSIWTGGNEQYF.

To note about this clone: Gene names follow the mouse nomenclature. The CDR3 end lies 4 residues beyond the end of the read and is filled in from the germline J gene. The V and J genes are TRBV1 and TRBJ1-1, with TRBD1 matching 7 bases. The germline CDR1 and CDR2 sequences are NSQYPW and LRSPGD (reference sequence). The CDR3 has 12 amino acids. The covered CDR3 bases are TGCACCTGCAGTGCAGGGACAGGA. Its protein is CTCSAGTG. Given in full, the CDR3 is CTCSAGTGEVFF. Full variable domain (remainder filled in from reference TRBV1 and TRBJ1-1): VTLLEQNPRWRLVPRGQAVNLRCILKNSQYPWMSWYQQDLQKQLQWLFTLRSPGDKEVKSLPGADYLATRVTDTELRLQVANMSQGRTLYCTCSAGTGEVFFGKGTRLTVV.

On this clone itself: The germline and genes are mouse ones. Read coverage stops 4 residues before the CDR3 terminus; the germline J gene supplies the remainder. The chain links TRBV19 to TRBJ2-7; 7 bases match TRBD1. The CDR3 runs 13 residues. V dropped 9 bases and J dropped 0; count of bases not matched to a gene: 6. Germline values: CDR1 FNHDT, CDR2 SITEND (reference sequence). The CDR3 sequence is CATTGESSYEQYF. Incomplete CDR3 DNA: TGTGCCACTACAGGGGAGAGCTCCTAT.

There are a few counts of this clone. Genes here carry mouse names. Read sequence stops 4 residues before the CDR3 end, and the germline J gene provides the missing end. The sample has other DNA sequences that encode this CDR3 too. The chain recombines TRBV19 with TRBJ2-5; D may be TRBD2 (5 bases). There are 13 residues in the CDR3. Germline V gives CDR1 FNHDT, CDR2 SITEND (reference sequence). With 2 bases removed from V and 3 bases from J, the gap between germline ends came to 7 bases. The CDR3 DNA, read in part, is TGTGCCAGCAGTATTGGGGATCAAGAC. This codes for CASSIGDQD. The whole CDR3 region reads CASSIGDQDTQYF.

This clone was recorded a few times. Gene and germline names: mouse. The CDR3 is cut off 4 residues early in the read; its end comes from the germline J gene. The chain is built from TRBV31 and TRBJ2-5; TRBD1 aligns across 7 bases. The CDR3 spans 13 residues. Germline loops: CDR1 GKSSPN, CDR2 SITVG. The trim removed 4 bases at V and 3 bases at J, leaving 4 bases unmatched. The CDR3 DNA, read in part, is TGTGCCTGGATACAGGGGAAACAAGAC. Amino acid sequence: CAWIQGKQD. The entire CDR3 is CAWIQGKQDTQYF.

As concerns this clone: Genes and germline come from the mouse. The CDR3 extends 4 residues past the end of the read, so its final part is completed from the germline J gene. The rearrangement links TRBV1 to TRBJ2-5; 9 nucleotides line up with TRBD2. Germline lookup yields CDR1 NSQYPW and CDR2 LRSPGD (reference sequence). The CDR3 consists of 15 residues. The sequenced part of the CDR3 DNA is TGCACCTGCAGTGGACGGGGACTGGGAAAAGAC. It codes for CTCSGRGLGKD. The CDR3 reads in full as CTCSGRGLGKDTQYF.

In its sample, this clone was seen a few times. Germline and genes here are mouse. The read halts 4 residues ahead of the CDR3 end, with the missing end drawn from the germline J gene. Within the sample, other DNA sequences also encode this same CDR3. The J gene is TRBJ2-2, the V gene TRBV13-1; possibly TRBD1 for D (7 bases). The CDR3 covers 15 residues. Germline CDR1 reads NSHNY; CDR2 reads SYGAGN. V was shortened by 0 bases and J by 3 bases, with 9 bases between the two germline ends. CDR3 bases read: TGTGCCAGCAGTGATGGAAGGGGGCACACCGGG. Its translation: CASSDGRGHTG. The CDR3 in its entirety is CASSDGRGHTGQLYF.

About this clone itself: Mouse gene names and germline throughout. The CDR3 end is not reached by the read, which stops 4 residues before it; the germline J gene fills it in. The rearrangement links TRBV29 to TRBJ1-2, with TRBD1 matching over 10 bases. The CDR3 totals 15 residues. V was pared by 1 base and J by 3 bases, with 2 bases of the junction left unmatched. The V gene's germline CDR1 is MSHET and CDR2 SYDVDS. The CDR3 DNA, read in part, is TGTGCTAGCAGTTTATTGGGGACAGGGGACTCC. It translates to CASSLLGTGDS. The whole CDR3 reads CASSLLGTGDSDYTF.

This clone was seen a handful of times. The listed genes are named as in mouse. The read halts 4 residues ahead of the CDR3 end, with the missing end drawn from the germline J gene. The J gene is TRBJ2-1, the V gene TRBV13-2; D might be TRBD2 (5 bases). The CDR3 is 13 residues long. CDR1 NNHNN and CDR2 SYGAGS come from the germline V gene (reference sequence). V lost 4 bases, J lost 0 bases, and 5 bases lay in between. CDR3 in amino acids: CASGLGNYAEQFF. The CDR3 bases that were read are TGTGCCAGCGGTCTGGGTAACTATGCT.

Turning to this clone: Gene names and germline match the mouse. The read ends 4 residues early relative to the CDR3; the germline J gene fills the gap. The gene calls are TRBV5 and TRBJ2-2, with TRBD1 identical over 9 bases. The CDR3 runs to 15 residues. Trimming cost V 1 base and J 4 bases; bases outside gene matches: 1. Per the germline V gene, CDR1 is LGHNA and CDR2 is YNLKQL (reference sequence). The CDR3 protein is CASSQADRGTGQLYF. The sequenced part of the CDR3 DNA is TGTGCCAGCAGCCAAGCGGACAGGGGCACCGGG.

Turning to this clone: The gene names here belong to mouse. The CDR3 extends 4 residues past the end of the read, so its final part is completed from the germline J gene. This chain joins TRBV31 and TRBJ2-3; 12 bases match TRBD2. J was trimmed by 4 bases and V by 2 bases; bases with no gene match: 4. Per the germline V gene, CDR1 is GKSSPN and CDR2 is SITVG. The CDR3 extends over 15 amino acids. The CDR3 bases that were read are TGTGCCTGGAGTTTGGGACTGGGGGGATCAGAA. Translating it yields CAWSLGLGGSE. The whole CDR3 region reads CAWSLGLGGSETLYF.

Turning to this clone: Mouse germline and gene names are used. The read comes to an end 4 residues before the CDR3 does, leaving the germline J gene to fill in the end. This sample also contains other DNA sequences that code for the same CDR3. The chain couples TRBV31 to TRBJ1-2; a possible D gene is TRBD1 (6 bases). Germline-derived CDR1 and CDR2 are GKSSPN and SITVG. The CDR3 is made up of 13 amino acids. CDR3 amino acids: CAWSWGAGSDYTF. CDR3 DNA (partial): TGTGCCTGGAGTTGGGGGGCTGGATCC. The full variable domain, completed using reference TRBV31 and TRBJ1-2, is AQTIHQWPVAEIKAVGSPLSLGCTIKGKSSPNLYWYWQATGGTLQQLFYSITVGQVESVVQLNLSASRPKDDQFILSTEKLLLSHSGFYLCAWSWGAGSDYTFGSGTRLLVI.

The sample holds a few counts of this clone. Gene and germline names: mouse. The CDR3 end falls 4 residues outside the read, so it is completed with the germline J gene. The genes are TRBV5 and TRBJ2-3; 9 nucleotides align to TRBD2. CDR3 length equals 15 residues. Losses at the gene ends were 2 bases for V and 2 bases for J; bases not matched to a gene: 2. CDR1 is LGHNA and CDR2 is YNLKQL in the germline V gene (reference sequence). CDR3 protein: CASSQRLGVAETLYF. The sequenced part of the CDR3 DNA is TGTGCCAGCAGCCAAAGACTGGGGGTTGCAGAA.

The sample holds a few counts of this clone. Germline and genes: mouse. The read comes to an end 4 residues before the CDR3 does, leaving the germline J gene to fill in the end. The same CDR3 is also encoded by other DNA sequences in this sample. The chain recombines TRBV13-3 with TRBJ2-7; 9 bases map to TRBD2. Germline V lookup: CDR1 NNHDY, CDR2 SYVADS. V dropped 2 bases and J dropped 3; count of bases not matched to a gene: 0. This CDR3 region has 13 residues. The DNA read from the CDR3 is TGTGCCAGCAGTGACTGGGGGGGCTAT. Its translation: CASSDWGGY. The complete CDR3 reads CASSDWGGYEQYF.

This clone was picked up a small number of times. Mouse gene names apply. The observed sequence ends 4 residues before the CDR3 terminus, with the missing tail filled in from the germline J gene. V usage is TRBV4 and J usage is TRBJ2-5, with a weak D call TRBD1 (5 bases). The CDR3 is made up of 14 amino acids. Germline assignment: CDR1 LGHDT and CDR2 YNNKQL (reference sequence). V was trimmed by 3 bases and J by 2 bases, leaving 9 bases between them. CDR3 bases read: TGTGCCAGCAGCTATGAGGGGATCCAAGAC. Amino acids: CASSYEGIQD. The full CDR3 protein is CASSYEGIQDTQYF.

In regard to this clone: These gene names are mouse names. The read ends 4 residues early relative to the CDR3; the germline J gene fills the gap. The rearrangement links TRBV31 to TRBJ2-1; no reliable D call. The V gene's germline CDR1 is GKSSPN and CDR2 SITVG. This CDR3 comprises 14 residues. Trimming shortened V by 0 bases and J by 0 bases, and 6 bases separated the two germline ends. CDR3 DNA (partial): TGTGCCTGGAGTCTCCAGTTTAACTATGCT. Translation gives CAWSLQFNYA. The complete CDR3 protein is CAWSLQFNYAEQFF.

Concerning this clone itself: Gene names and germline refer to mouse. Distinct nucleotide sequences in the sample also encode this CDR3. The CDR3 bases that were read are TGTGCCAGCAGTCGGGACAGGGGGGGATATGCT. Protein product: CASSRDRGGYA. The CDR3 as a whole reads CASSRDRGGYAEQFF. This chain connects TRBV13-3 to TRBJ2-1; TRBD1 agrees at 11 bases. Sequencing ends 4 residues short of the CDR3 end; the germline J gene provides the rest. Germline V gene sequence: CDR1 NNHDY, CDR2 SYVADS. With 4 bases clipped from V and 4 bases from J, the junction kept 4 bases outside the gene matches. The CDR3 loop spans 15 amino acids.

As to this clone: Gene names are the mouse ones. The read gets to within 4 residues of the CDR3 end, and the germline J gene fills in the rest. J is TRBJ2-5 and V is TRBV1, with 11 nucleotides matching TRBD2. The CDR3 totals 15 residues. In germline, CDR1 is NSQYPW, CDR2 LRSPGD (reference sequence). This CDR3 reads CTCSAGGLGADTQYF. CDR3 bases read: TGCACCTGCAGTGCAGGGGGACTGGGGGCAGAC.

This clone was observed a handful of times. These gene names are mouse names. The read ends 4 residues shy of where the CDR3 ends; the end is completed using the germline J gene. The V call is TRBV13-1, the J call TRBJ2-5; TRBD2 matches 10 bases. The CDR3 length is 14 residues. CDR1 is NSHNY, CDR2 SYGAGN, per germline. The CDR3 protein is CASSRLGGIDTQYF. CDR3 bases read: TGTGCCAGCAGCCGACTGGGGGGTATCGAC.

Comment on this clone: Gene and germline names: mouse. From the germline J gene comes the end of the CDR3, since the read stops 4 residues before it. This sequence joins TRBV17 and TRBJ2-5; TRBD2 matches 9 bases. The trim removed 0 bases at V and 0 bases at J, leaving 4 bases unmatched. This CDR3 is built from 17 residues. Germline-derived CDR1 and CDR2 are MNHDT and YYDKIL. CDR3 bases read: TGTGCTAGCAGTAGAGACCCTGGGGGGGTTAACCAAGAC. It yields the protein CASSRDPGGVNQD. The full CDR3 sequence reads CASSRDPGGVNQDTQYF.

This clone was observed a few times. Genes here carry mouse names. The sequenced fragment ends 3 residues before the CDR3 boundary, so the rest is inferred from the germline J gene. The chain couples TRBV12-1 to TRBJ1-6; 8 positions match TRBD1. TRBJ1-6 is noted as an ORF with a role that remains uncertain. CDR1 SGHSN and CDR2 HYEKVE come from the germline V gene. The length of the CDR3 is 13 residues. V lost 9 bases, J lost 4 bases, and 4 bases stayed unmatched. The CDR3 loop is CAGDRRYNSPLYF. The sequenced CDR3 bases are TGTGCCGGGGACAGGAGATATAATTCGCCC.